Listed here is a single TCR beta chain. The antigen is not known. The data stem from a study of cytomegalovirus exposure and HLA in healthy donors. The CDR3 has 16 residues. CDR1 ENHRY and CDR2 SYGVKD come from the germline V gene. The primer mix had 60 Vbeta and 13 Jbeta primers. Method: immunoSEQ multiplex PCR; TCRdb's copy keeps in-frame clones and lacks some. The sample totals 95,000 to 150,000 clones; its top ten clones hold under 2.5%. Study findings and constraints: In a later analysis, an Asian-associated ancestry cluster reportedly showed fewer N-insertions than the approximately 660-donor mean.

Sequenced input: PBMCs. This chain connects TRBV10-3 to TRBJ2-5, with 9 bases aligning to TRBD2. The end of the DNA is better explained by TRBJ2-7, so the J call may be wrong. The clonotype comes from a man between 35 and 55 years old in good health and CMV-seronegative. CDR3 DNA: TGTGCCATCAGTGTAGGCCTAGCGGGGCCATCCTACGAGCAGTACTTC. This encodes CAISVGLAGPSYEQYF.